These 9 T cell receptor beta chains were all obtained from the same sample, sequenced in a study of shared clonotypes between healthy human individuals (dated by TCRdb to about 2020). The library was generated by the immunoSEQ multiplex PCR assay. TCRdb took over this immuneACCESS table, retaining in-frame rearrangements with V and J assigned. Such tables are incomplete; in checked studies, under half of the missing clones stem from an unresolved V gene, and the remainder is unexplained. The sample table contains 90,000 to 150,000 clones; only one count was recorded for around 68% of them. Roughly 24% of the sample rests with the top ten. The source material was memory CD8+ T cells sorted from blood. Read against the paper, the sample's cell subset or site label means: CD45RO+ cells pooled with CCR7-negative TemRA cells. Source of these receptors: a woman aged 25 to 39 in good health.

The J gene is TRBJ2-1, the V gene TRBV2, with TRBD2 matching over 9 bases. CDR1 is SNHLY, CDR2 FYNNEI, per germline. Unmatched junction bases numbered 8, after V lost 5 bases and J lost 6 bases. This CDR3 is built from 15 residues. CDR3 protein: CASSLAGAGGNEQFF. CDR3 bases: TGTGCCAGCAGTCTCGCGGGAGCGGGGGGCAATGAGCAGTTCTTC.

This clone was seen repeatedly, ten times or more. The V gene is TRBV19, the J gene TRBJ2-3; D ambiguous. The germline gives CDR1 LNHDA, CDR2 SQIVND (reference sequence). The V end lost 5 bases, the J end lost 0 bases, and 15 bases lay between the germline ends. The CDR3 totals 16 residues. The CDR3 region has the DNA TGTGCCAGTAGTCTCTTCCCTCAGGAAAGCACAGATACGCAGTATTTT. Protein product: CASSLFPQESTDTQYF. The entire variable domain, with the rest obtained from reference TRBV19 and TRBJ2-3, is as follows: DGGITQSPKYLFRKEGQNVTLSCEQNLNHDAMYWYRQDPGQGLRLIYYSQIVNDFQKGDIAEGYSVSREKKESFPLTVTSAQKNPTAFYLCASSLFPQESTDTQYFGPGTRLTVL.

In DNA form, the CDR3 reads TGCGCCAGCAGCTTGGGGGCGGGCCCCTACGAGCAGTACTTC. It specifies CASSLGAGPYEQYF. The chain has TRBV5-1 and TRBJ2-7; tentative D call: TRBD2 (5 bases). With 0 bases removed from V and 2 bases from J, the gap between germline ends came to 9 bases. The CDR3 contains 14 residues. CDR1 SGHRS and CDR2 YFSETQ come from the germline V gene.

The CDR3, as DNA: TGTGCCACCAGCGGGCCCCCTTGGGCCAACGTCCTGACTTTC. The encoded protein is CATSGPPWANVLTF. The genes are TRBV15 and TRBJ2-6; D not certain. Germline CDR1 and CDR2: LNHNV and YYDKDF (reference sequence). CDR3 length: 14 residues. With 5 bases removed from V and 5 bases from J, the gap between germline ends came to 10 bases.

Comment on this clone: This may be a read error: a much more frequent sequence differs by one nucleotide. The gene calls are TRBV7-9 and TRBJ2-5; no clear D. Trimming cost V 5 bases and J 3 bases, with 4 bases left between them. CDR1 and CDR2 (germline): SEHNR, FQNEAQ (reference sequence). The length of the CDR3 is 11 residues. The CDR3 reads CASSKEETQYF. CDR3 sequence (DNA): TGTGCCAGCAGCAAAGAAGAGACCCAGTACTTC.

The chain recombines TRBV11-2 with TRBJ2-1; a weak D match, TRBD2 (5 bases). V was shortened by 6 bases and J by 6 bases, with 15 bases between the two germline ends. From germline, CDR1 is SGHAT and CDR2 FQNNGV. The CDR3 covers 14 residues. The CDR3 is CASRLSGESNEQFF. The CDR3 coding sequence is TGTGCCAGCAGGTTATCCGGGGAAAGCAATGAGCAGTTCTTC.

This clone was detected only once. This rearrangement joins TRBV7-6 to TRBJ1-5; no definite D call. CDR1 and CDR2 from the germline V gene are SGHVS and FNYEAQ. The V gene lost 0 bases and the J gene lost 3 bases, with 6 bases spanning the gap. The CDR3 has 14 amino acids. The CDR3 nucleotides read TGTGCCAGCAGCTTAGCGGGGTCCAATCAGCCCCAGCATTTT. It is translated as CASSLAGSNQPQHF.

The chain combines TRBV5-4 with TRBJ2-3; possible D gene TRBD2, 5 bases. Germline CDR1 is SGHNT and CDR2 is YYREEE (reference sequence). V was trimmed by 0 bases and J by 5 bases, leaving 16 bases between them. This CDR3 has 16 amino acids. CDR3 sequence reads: CASSLVALGGEDTQYF. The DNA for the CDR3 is TGTGCCAGCAGCTTGGTAGCGCTCGGAGGAGAAGATACGCAGTATTTT.

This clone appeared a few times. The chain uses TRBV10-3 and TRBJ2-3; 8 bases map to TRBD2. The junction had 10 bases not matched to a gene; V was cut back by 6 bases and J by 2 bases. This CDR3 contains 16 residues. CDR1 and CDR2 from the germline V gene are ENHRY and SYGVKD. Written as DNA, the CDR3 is TGTGCCATCAGAGGACTAGCCCCGGATCACACAGATACGCAGTATTTT. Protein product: CAIRGLAPDHTDTQYF.